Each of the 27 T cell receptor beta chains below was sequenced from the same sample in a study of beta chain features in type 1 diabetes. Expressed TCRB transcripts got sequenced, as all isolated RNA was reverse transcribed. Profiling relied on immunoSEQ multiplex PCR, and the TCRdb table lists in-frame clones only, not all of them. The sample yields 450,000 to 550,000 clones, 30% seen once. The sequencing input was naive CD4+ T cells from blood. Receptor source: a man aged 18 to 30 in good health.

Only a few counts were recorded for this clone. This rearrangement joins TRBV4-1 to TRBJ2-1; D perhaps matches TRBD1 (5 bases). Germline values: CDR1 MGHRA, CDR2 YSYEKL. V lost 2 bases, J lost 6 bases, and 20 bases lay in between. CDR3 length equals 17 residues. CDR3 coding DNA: TGCGCCAGCAGCCAATTTCCGGTAGGGGTGACTTTCAATGAGCAGTTCTTC. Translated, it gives CASSQFPVGVTFNEQFF.

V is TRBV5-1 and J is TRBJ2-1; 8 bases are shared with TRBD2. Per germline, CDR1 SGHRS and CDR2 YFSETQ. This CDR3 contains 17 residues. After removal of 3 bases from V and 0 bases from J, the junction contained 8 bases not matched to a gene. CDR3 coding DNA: TGCGCCAGCAGCTCCCCGGGCGGGAGGTCCTCCTACAATGAGCAGTTCTTC. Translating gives CASSSPGGRSSYNEQFF.

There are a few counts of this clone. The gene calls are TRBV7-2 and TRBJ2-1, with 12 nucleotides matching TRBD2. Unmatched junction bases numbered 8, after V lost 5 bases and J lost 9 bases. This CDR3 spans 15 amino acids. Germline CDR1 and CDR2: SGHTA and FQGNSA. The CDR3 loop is CASSVTSGSGSEQFF. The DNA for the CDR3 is TGTGCCAGCAGCGTGACTAGCGGGAGCGGGAGTGAGCAGTTCTTC.

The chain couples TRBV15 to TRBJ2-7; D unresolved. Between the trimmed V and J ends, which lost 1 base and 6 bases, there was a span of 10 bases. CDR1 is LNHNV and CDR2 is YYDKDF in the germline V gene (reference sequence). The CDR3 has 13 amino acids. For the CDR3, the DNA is TGTGCCACCAGCAGAGGGCTGGTCGGCGAGCAGTACTTC. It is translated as CATSRGLVGEQYF.

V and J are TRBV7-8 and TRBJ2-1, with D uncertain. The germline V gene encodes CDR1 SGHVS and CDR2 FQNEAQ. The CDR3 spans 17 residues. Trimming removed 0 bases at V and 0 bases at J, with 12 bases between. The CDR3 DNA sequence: TGTGCCAGCAGCTTAGCTCTTATACCCAGCTCCTACAATGAGCAGTTCTTC. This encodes CASSLALIPSSYNEQFF. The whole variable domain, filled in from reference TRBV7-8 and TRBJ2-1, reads GAGVSQSPRYKVAKRGQDVALRCDPISGHVSLFWYQQALGQGPEFLTYFQNEAQLDKSGLPSDRFFAERPEGSVSTLKIQRTQQEDSAVYLCASSLALIPSSYNEQFFGPGTRLTVL.

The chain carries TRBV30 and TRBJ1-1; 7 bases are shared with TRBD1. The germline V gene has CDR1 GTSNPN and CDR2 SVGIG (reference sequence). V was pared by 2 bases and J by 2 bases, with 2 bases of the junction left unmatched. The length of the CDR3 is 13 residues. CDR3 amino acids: CAWSTGANTEAFF. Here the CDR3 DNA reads TGTGCCTGGAGTACAGGGGCCAACACTGAAGCTTTCTTT.

CDR3 region: CASSGSGRQQPQHF. The CDR3 coding sequence is TGTGCCAGCAGTGGATCGGGGCGTCAGCAGCCCCAGCATTTT. V gene TRBV2 combines with J gene TRBJ1-5; a possible D gene is TRBD1 (5 bases). V shed 4 bases and J shed 7 bases, with 14 bases lying between them. The CDR3 loop spans 14 amino acids. Per germline, CDR1 SNHLY and CDR2 FYNNEI.

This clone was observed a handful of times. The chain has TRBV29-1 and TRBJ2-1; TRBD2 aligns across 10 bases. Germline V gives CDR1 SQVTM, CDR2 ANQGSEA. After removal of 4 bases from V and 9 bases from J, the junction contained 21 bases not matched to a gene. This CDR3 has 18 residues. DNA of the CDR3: TGCAGCGTTGTTGGGGAAGCGGGAGGGCCGATATCACACAGTGAGCAGTTCTTC. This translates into CSVVGEAGGPISHSEQFF.

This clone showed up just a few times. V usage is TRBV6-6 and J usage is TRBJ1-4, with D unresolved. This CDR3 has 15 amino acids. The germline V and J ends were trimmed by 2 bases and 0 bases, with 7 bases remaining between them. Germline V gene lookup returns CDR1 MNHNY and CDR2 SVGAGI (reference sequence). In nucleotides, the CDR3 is TGTGCCAGCAGTTACCCCGGGCCAACTAATGAAAAACTGTTTTTT. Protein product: CASSYPGPTNEKLFF.

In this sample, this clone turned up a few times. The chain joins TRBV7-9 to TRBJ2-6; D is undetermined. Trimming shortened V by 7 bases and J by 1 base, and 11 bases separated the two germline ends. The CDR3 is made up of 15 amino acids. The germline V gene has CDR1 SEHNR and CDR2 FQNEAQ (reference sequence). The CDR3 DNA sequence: TGTGCCAGCACTCACTCCGCATCTGGGGCCAACGTCCTGACTTTC. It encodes CASTHSASGANVLTF.

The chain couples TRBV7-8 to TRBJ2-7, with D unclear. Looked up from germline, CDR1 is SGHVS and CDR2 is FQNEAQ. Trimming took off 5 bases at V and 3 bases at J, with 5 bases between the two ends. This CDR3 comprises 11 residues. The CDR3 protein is CASSTGYEQYF. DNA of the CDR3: TGTGCCAGCAGCACCGGCTACGAGCAGTACTTC.

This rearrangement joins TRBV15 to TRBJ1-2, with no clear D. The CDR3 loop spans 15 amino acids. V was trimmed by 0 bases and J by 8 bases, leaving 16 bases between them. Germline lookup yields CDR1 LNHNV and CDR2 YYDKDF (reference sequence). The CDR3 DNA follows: TGTGCCACCAGCAGAGACATAACAGCCCAAGGAGGCTACACCTTC. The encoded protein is CATSRDITAQGGYTF.

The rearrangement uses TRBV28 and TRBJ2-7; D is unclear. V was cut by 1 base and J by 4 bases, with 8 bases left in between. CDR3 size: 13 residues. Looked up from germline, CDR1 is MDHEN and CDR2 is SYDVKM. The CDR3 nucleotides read TGTGCCAGCAGTTTATTTAGTCGTTACGAGCAGTACTTC. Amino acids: CASSLFSRYEQYF.

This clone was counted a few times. The CDR3 nucleotides are TGTGCCATCGGCCGACTAGCGGGCCGCACAGATACGCAGTATTTT. Translated: CAIGRLAGRTDTQYF. V usage is TRBV10-3 and J usage is TRBJ2-3, with 10 bases identical to TRBD2. The length of the CDR3 is 15 residues. V was pared by 8 bases and J by 1 base, with 6 bases of the junction left unmatched. The V gene's germline CDR1 is ENHRY and CDR2 SYGVKD.

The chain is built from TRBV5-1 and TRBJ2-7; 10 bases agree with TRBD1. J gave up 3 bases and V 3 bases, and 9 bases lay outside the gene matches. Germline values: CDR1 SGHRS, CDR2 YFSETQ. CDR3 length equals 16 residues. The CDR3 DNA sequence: TGCGCCAGCAGCTCGCCCGGGACAGGGGTGATCTACGAGCAGTACTTC. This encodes CASSSPGTGVIYEQYF.

DNA of the CDR3: TGTGCCAGCAGCGTCTTCGGGACGGCAGCTGAGACCCAGTACTTC. Residues: CASSVFGTAAETQYF. The chain uses TRBV9 and TRBJ2-5; D might be TRBD1 or TRBD2, each matching 5 bases. Trimming took off 2 bases at V and 5 bases at J, with 16 bases between the two ends. The CDR3 covers 15 residues. Germline V gives CDR1 SGDLS, CDR2 YYNGEE.

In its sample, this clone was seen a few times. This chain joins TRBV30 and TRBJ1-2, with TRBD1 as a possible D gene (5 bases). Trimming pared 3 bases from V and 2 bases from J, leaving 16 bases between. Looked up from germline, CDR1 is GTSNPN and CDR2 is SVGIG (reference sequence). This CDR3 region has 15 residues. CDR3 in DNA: TGTGCCTGGAGCGGGGCCTTGGGGAGAAACTATGGCTACACCTTC. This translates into CAWSGALGRNYGYTF.

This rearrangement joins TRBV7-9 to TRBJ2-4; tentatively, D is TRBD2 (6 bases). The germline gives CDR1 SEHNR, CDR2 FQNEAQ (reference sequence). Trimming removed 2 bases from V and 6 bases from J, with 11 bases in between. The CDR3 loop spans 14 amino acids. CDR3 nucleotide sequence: TGTGCCAGCAGCTTATTAGAAGCGGGAAACATTCAGTACTTC. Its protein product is CASSLLEAGNIQYF.

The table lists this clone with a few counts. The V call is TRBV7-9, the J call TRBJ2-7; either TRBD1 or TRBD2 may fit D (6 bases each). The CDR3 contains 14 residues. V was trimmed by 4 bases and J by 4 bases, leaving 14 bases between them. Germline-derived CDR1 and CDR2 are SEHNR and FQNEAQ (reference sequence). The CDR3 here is CASSWGASEYEQYF. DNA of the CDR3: TGTGCCAGCAGCTGGGGGGCCTCGGAGTACGAGCAGTACTTC.

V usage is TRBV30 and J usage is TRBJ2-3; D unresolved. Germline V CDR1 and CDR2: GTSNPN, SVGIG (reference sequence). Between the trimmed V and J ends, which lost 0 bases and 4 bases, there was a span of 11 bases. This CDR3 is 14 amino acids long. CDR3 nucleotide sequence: TGTGCCTGGAGTGTACGGGTTTATCCAGATACGCAGTATTTT. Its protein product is CAWSVRVYPDTQYF.

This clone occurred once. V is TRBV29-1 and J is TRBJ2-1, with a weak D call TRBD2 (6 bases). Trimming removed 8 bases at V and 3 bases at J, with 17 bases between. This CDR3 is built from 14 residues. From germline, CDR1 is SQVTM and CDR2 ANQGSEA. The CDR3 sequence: CSILAELFYNEQFF. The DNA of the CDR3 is TGCAGCATCTTAGCGGAATTATTCTACAATGAGCAGTTCTTC.

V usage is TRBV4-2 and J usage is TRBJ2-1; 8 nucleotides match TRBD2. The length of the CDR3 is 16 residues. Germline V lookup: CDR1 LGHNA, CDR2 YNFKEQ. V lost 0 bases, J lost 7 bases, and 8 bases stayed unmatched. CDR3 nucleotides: TGTGCCAGCAGCCAAGATTTGGGACTAGTCCCGAATGAGCAGTTCTTC. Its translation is CASSQDLGLVPNEQFF.

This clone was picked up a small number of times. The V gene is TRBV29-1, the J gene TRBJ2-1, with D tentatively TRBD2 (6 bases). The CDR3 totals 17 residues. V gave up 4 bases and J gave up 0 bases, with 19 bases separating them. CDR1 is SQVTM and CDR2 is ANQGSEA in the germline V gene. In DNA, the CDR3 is TGCAGCGTTGTGGGCTTTGGGGAGGTCAGCTCCTACAATGAGCAGTTCTTC. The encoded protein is CSVVGFGEVSSYNEQFF.

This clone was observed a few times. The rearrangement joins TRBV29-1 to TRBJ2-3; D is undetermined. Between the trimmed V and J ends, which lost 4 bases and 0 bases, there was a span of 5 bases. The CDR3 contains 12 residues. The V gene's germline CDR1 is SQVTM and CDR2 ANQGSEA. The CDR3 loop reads CSVASSTDTQYF. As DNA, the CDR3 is TGCAGCGTTGCATCGAGCACAGATACGCAGTATTTT.

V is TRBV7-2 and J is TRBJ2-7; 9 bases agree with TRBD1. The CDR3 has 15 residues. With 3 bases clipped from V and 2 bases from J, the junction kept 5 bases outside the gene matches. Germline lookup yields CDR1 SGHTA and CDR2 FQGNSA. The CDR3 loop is CASSFGWTGAYEQYF. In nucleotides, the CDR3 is TGTGCCAGCAGCTTCGGCTGGACAGGGGCCTACGAGCAGTACTTC.

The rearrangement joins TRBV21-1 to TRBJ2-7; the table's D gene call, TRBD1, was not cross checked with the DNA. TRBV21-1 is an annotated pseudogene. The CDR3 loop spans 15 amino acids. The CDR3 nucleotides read TGTGCCAGCAGCACCATGGGGCGAAGCACCTACGAGCAGTACTTC. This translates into CASSTMGRSTYEQYF.

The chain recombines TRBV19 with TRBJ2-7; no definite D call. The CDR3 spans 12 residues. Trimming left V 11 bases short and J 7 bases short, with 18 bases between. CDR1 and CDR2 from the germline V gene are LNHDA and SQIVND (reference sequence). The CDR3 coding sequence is TGTGCCGGTCGCTTAAGCCCTTCAGAGCAGTACTTC. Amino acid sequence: CAGRLSPSEQYF.